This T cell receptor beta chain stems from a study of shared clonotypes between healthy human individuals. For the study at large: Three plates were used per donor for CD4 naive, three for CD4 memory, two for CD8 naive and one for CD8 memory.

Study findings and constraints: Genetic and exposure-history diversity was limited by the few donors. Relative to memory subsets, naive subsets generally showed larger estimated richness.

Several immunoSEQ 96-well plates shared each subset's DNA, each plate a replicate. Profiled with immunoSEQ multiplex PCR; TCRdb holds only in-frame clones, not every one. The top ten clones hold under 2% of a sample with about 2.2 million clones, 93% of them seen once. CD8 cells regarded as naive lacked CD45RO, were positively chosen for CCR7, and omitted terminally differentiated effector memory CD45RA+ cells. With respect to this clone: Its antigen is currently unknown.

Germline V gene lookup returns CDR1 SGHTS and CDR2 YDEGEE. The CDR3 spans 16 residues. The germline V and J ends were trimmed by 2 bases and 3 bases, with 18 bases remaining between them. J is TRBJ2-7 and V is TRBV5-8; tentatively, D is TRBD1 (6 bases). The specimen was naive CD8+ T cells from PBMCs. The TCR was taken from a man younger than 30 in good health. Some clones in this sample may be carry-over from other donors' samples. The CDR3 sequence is CASSFYYRVEIYEQYF. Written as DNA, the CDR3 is TGTGCCAGCAGCTTCTATTACAGGGTAGAGATCTACGAGCAGTACTTC.